This is a list of T cell receptor beta chains from one sample in a study of blood T cell repertoires in COVID-19. Sequencing was performed with immunoSEQ multiplex PCR; in TCRdb, only in-frame clones are kept and a portion is missing. The sample holds some 100,000 clones; over 70% are singletons and the top ten take roughly 23%. Material for sequencing was peripheral blood. The receptors shown here come from an elderly man with active or convalescent COVID-19. The CDR3 runs from the conserved cysteine through the conserved F or W. D genes are given only for firm matches. Only some rows state a clone size, as once, few, many or a class for expanded clones.

D gene	V gene	J gene	clone size	CDR3 protein	CDR3 DNA
-	TRBV6-4	TRBJ1-6	once	CASSENRAGSPLHF	TGTGCCAGCAGTGAAAACAGGGCAGGTTCACCCCTCCACTTT
-	TRBV5-1	TRBJ1-5	-	CASSAYLSNQPQHF	TGCGCCAGCAGCGCCTACCTTAGCAATCAGCCCCAGCATTTT
-	TRBV2	TRBJ1-6	-	CASRGGASSYNSPLHF	TGTGCCAGCAGGGGGGGGGCGAGCTCCTATAATTCACCCCTCCACTTT
-	TRBV11-2	TRBJ2-2	-	CASRFRGPNTGELFF	TGTGCCAGCAGATTTAGGGGCCCCAACACCGGGGAGCTGTTTTTT
TRBD1	TRBV10-3	TRBJ1-4	-	CAISGGAVGQGNEKLFF	TGTGCCATCAGTGGAGGTGCAGTCGGACAGGGCAATGAAAAACTGTTTTTT
TRBD1	TRBV5-1	TRBJ1-6	-	CASSWGQGGNSPLHF	TGCGCCAGCAGCTGGGGACAGGGGGGGAATTCACCCCTCCACTTT
TRBD1	TRBV7-6	TRBJ1-1	few	CASSPHQGAAEAFF	TGTGCCAGCAGCCCCCATCAGGGGGCGGCTGAAGCTTTCTTT
TRBD1	TRBV5-1	TRBJ2-7	-	CASSGRTGGGEQYF	TGCGCCAGCAGCGGACGAACAGGGGGAGGCGAGCAGTACTTC
TRBD1	TRBV10-3	TRBJ1-4	few	CAISGTGFNEKLFF	TGTGCCATCAGTGGGACAGGGTTTAATGAAAAACTGTTTTTT
-	TRBV10-3	TRBJ2-7	-	CAISDLRAPGEQYF	TGTGCCATCAGTGACCTAAGGGCCCCGGGGGAGCAGTACTTC
TRBD2	TRBV9	TRBJ2-7	-	CASSAVNLAGGGRQYF	TGTGCCAGCAGCGCTGTGAACCTAGCGGGGGGTGGAAGGCAGTACTTC
-	TRBV19	TRBJ1-5	-	CASSIGRGQPQHF	TGTGCCAGTAGTATAGGGCGGGGTCAGCCCCAGCATTTT
-	TRBV10-3	TRBJ1-6	-	CAISELGSRGSPLHF	TGTGCCATCAGTGAATTAGGGAGCCGGGGTTCACCCCTCCACTTT
-	TRBV3-1/TRBV3-2	TRBJ1-5	-	CASSQGGWPQHF	TGTGCCAGCAGCCAAGGGGGCTGGCCCCAGCATTTT
-	TRBV9	TRBJ1-1	-	CASSATSGVTLNTEAFF	TGTGCCAGCAGCGCCACCTCGGGGGTAACTCTGAACACTGAAGCTTTCTTT
-	TRBV2	TRBJ2-2	-	CASSVSGELFF	TGTGCCAGCAGTGTATCCGGGGAGCTGTTTTTT
TRBD1	TRBV10-1	TRBJ2-7	-	CANLDRGTSYEQYF	TGCGCCAACCTAGACAGGGGCACGAGCTACGAGCAGTACTTC
-	TRBV7-8	TRBJ1-1	-	CASSPRRDTEAFF	TGTGCCAGCAGCCCCCGACGGGACACTGAAGCTTTCTTT
-	TRBV7-2	TRBJ1-6	-	CASSLIDYNSPLHF	TGTGCCAGCAGCTTAATAGATTATAATTCACCCCTCCACTTT
-	TRBV7-2	TRBJ1-2	-	CASSPPNSNYGYTF	TGTGCCAGCAGCCCGCCTAACAGCAACTATGGCTACACCTTC
-	TRBV7-2	TRBJ1-5	-	CASRQTQAGQPQHF	TGTGCCAGCAGACAGACTCAGGCGGGGCAGCCCCAGCATTTT
TRBD2	TRBV11-3	TRBJ2-3	-	CASSPGPSGATDTQYF	TGTGCCAGCAGCCCAGGGCCCAGCGGGGCCACAGATACGCAGTATTTT